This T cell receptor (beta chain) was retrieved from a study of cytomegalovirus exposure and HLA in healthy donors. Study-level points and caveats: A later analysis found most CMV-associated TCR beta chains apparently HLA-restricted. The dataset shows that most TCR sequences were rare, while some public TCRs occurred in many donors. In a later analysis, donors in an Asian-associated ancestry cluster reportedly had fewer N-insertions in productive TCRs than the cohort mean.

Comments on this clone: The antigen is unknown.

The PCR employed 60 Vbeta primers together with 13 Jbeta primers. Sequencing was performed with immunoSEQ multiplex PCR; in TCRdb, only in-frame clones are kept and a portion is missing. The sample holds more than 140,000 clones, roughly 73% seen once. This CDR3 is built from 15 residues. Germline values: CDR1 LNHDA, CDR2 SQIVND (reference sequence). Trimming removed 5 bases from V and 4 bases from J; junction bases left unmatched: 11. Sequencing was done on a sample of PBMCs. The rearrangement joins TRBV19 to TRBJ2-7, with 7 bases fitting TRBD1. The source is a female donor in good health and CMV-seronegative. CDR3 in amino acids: CASSALEGQRYEQYF. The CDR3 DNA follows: TGTGCCAGTAGTGCGCTAGAGGGACAGAGGTACGAGCAGTACTTC.